This TCR beta chain was sequenced during a study of blood T cell repertoires in COVID-19. Across the study: The United States, Italy and Spain supplied acute and convalescent COVID-19 samples. T cells, B-cell-depleted T cells, or PBMCs provided the cDNA or gDNA that served as material.

The CDR3 is 11 amino acids. Germline loops: CDR1 LGHNT, CDR2 FRNRAP. The germline V and J ends were trimmed by 3 bases and 3 bases, with 2 bases remaining between them. As processed by the authors: Counts of nucleated cells, estimated from reference gene primer amplification, were obtained. The table came from immunoSEQ multiplex PCR; TCRdb's copy has only in-frame clones and leaves some out. V and J calls and clone size follow that table, whereas D and trimming were derived from the DNA. The data hold some 220,000 clones, with under 85% observed a single time. The material sequenced was peripheral blood. The sequence was collected from a human donor in a cohort sampled during active COVID-19. This chain uses TRBV12-5 with TRBJ1-1, with no clear D. DNA of the CDR3: TGTGCTAGTGGTTTCGACACTGAAGCTTTCTTT. Translating it yields CASGFDTEAFF.